The entry that follows covers one TCR beta chain sequence. This sample stems from a study of CXCR3-negative and CXCR3-positive naive CD8 T cells. 5' RACE with UMI labels generated the TRB cDNA libraries. One entry per CDR3 protein, without DNA, is what TCRdb gives after re-calling the 5' RACE reads. In total, the table holds some 130,000 distinct CDR3 sequences. This receptor was obtained from a human donor in good health. Some clones in this sample may be carry-over from other donors' samples. The sequencing sample was made of naive CXCR3- CD8+ T cells from blood. Subset indicated: CD45RO-CCR7+CD27+CD95- naive CD8+ T cells lacking CXCR3 (TNR3-).

The CDR3 loop is CATLAGSSYNEQFF. The J gene is TRBJ2-1, the V gene TRBV7-9; TCRdb's assignment of TRBD2 cannot be checked, as there is no DNA. The CDR3 is 14 residues long. From germline, CDR1 is SEHNR and CDR2 FQNEAQ (reference sequence).